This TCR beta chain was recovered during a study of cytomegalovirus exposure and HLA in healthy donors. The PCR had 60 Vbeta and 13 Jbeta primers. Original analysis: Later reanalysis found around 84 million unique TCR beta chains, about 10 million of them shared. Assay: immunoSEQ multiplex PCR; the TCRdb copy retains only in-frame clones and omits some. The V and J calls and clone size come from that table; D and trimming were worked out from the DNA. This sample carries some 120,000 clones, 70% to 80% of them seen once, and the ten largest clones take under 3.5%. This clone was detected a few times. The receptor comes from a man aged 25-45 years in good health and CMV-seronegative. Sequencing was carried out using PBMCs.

CDR3 residues: CASSSRWETEAFF. In nucleotides, the CDR3 is TGTGCCAGCAGCTCCCGGTGGGAGACTGAAGCTTTCTTT. The chain joins TRBV5-4 to TRBJ1-1; D call uncertain. Germline values: CDR1 SGHNT, CDR2 YYREEE (reference sequence). This CDR3 contains 13 residues. V lost 3 bases, J lost 5 bases, and 11 bases lay in between.